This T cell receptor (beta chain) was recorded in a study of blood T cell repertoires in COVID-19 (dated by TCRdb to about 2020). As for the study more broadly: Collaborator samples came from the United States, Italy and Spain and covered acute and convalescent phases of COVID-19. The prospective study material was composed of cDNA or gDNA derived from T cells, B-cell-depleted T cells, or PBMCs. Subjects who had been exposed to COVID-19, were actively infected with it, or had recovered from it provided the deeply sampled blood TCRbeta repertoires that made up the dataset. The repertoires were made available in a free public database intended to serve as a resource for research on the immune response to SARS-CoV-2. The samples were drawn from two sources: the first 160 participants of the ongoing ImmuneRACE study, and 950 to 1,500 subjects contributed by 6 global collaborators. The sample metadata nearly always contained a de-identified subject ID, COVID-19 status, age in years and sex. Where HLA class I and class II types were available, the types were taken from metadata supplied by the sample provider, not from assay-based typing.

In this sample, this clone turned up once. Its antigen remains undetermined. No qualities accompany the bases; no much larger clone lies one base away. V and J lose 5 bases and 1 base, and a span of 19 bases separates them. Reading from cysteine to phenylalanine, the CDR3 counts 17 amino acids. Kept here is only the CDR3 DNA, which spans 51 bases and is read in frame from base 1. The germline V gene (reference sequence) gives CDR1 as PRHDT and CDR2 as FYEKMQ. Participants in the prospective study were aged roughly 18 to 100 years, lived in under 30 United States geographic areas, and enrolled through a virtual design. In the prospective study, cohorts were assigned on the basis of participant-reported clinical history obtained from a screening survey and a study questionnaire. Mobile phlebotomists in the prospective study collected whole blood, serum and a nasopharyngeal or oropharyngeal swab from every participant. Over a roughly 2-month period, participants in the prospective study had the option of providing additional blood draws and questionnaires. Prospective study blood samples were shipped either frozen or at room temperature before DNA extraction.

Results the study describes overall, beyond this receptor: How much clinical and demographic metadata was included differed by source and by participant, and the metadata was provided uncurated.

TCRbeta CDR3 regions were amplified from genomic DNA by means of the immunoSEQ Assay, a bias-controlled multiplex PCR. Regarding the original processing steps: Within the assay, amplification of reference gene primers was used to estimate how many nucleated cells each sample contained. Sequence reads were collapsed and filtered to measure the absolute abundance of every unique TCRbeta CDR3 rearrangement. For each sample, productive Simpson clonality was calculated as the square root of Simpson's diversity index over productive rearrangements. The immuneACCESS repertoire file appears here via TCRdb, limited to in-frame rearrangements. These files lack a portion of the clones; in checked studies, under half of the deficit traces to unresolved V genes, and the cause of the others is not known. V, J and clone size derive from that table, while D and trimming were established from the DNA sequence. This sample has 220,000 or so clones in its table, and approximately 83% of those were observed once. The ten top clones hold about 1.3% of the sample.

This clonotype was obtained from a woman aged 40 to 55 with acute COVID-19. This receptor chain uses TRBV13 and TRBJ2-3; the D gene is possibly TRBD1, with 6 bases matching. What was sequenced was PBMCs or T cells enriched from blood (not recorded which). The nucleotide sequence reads TGTGCCAGCAGCGGTGGGGGCGGATGGCGCGGCACAGATACGCAGTATTTT. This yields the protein CASSGGGGWRGTDTQYF.